This T cell receptor (beta chain) came from a study of cytomegalovirus exposure and HLA in healthy donors. Regarding this clone: The antigen is undetermined.

Study observations and caveats: Reports showed the classifier diagnosing cytomegalovirus status with high specificity and sensitivity.

Sequenced by immunoSEQ multiplex PCR; TCRdb stores in-frame clones only, minus some. The data show 190,000 or so clones, more than 65% seen once. The receptor comes from a woman aged 18-29 years in good health and CMV-seropositive. Material for sequencing was PBMCs.

Here the CDR3 DNA reads TGTGCCAGCAGTGGGGGACTAGAAGCTTTCACCGGGGAGCTGTTTTTT. Its protein is CASSGGLEAFTGELFF. V usage is TRBV25-1 and J usage is TRBJ2-2; 8 bases map to TRBD2. The CDR3 is 16 residues long. Trimming cost V 4 bases and J 4 bases; bases outside gene matches: 8. Germline CDR1 reads MGHDK; CDR2 reads SYGVNS.